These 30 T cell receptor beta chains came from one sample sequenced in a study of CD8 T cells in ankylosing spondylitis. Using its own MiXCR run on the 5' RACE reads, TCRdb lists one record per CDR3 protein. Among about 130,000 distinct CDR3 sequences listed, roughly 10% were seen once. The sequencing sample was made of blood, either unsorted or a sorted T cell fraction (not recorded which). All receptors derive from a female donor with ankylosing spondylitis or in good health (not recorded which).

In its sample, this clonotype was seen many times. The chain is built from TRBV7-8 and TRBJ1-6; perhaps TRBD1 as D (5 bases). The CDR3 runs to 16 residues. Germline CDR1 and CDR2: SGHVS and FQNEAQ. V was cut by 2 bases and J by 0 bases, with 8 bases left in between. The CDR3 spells CASSLLGGSYNSPLHF. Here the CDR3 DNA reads TGTGCCAGCAGCTTATTGGGGGGCTCCTATAATTCACCCCTCCACTTT. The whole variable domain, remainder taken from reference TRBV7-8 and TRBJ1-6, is GAGVSQSPRYKVAKRGQDVALRCDPISGHVSLFWYQQALGQGPEFLTYFQNEAQLDKSGLPSDRFFAERPEGSVSTLKIQRTQQEDSAVYLCASSLLGGSYNSPLHFGNGTRLTVT.

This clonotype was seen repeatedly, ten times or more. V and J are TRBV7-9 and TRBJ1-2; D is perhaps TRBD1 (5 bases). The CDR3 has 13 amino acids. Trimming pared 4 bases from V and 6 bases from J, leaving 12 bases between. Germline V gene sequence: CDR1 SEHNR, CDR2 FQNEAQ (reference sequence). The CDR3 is CASSYGTEDGYTF. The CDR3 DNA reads TGTGCCAGCAGCTACGGGACGGAAGATGGCTACACCTTC.

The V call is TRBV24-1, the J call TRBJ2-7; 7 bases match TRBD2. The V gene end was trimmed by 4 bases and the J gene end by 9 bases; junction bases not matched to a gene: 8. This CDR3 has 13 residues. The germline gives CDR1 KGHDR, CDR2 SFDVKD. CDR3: CATSDRAGPGQYF. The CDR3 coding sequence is TGTGCCACCAGTGACAGAGCGGGACCGGGGCAGTACTTC.

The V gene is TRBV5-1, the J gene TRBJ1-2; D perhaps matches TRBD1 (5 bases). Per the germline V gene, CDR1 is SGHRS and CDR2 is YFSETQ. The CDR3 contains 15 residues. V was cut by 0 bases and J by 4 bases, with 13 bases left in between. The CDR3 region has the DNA TGCGCCAGCAGCTTGGTGGCACAGGACCCCTATGGCTACACCTTC. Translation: CASSLVAQDPYGYTF.

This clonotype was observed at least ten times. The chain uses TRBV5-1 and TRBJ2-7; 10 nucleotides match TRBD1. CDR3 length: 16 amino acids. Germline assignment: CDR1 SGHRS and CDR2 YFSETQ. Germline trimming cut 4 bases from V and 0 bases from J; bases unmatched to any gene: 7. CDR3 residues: CASSLVGTGVSYEQYF. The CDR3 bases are TGCGCCAGCAGCCTGGTGGGGACAGGGGTCTCCTACGAGCAGTACTTC.

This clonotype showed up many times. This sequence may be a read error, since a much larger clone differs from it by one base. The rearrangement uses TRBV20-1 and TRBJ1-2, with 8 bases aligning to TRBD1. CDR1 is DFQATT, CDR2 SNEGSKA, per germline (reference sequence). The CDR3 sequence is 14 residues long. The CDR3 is CSVKDRARDYGYPF. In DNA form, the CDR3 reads TGCAGTGTTAAGGACAGGGCGAGGGACTATGGCTACCCCTTC.

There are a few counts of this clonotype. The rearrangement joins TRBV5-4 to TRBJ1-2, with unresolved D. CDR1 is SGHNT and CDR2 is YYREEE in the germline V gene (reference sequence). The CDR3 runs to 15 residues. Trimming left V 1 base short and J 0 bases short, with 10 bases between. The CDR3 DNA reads TGTGCCAGCAGCTTGTGGGGAGGTCCTAACTATGGCTACACCTTC. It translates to CASSLWGGPNYGYTF.

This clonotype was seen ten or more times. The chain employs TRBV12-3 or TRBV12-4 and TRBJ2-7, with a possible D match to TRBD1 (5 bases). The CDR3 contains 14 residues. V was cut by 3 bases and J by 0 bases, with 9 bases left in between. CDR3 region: CASSLTEISYEQYF. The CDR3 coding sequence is TGTGCCAGCAGTTTGACAGAAATCTCCTACGAGCAGTACTTC.

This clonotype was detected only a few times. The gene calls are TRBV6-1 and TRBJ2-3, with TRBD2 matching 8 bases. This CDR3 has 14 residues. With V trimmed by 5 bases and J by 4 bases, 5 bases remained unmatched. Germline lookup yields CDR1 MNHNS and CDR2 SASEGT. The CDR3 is CASSPGGVADTQYF. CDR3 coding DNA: TGTGCCAGCAGTCCGGGGGGGGTAGCAGATACGCAGTATTTT.

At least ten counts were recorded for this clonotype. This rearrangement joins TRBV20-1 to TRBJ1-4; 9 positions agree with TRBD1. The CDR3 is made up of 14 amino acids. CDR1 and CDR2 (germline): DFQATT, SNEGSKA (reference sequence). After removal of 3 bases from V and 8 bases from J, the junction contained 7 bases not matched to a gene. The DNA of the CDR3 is TGCAGTGCTAGGGGACAGGGAAGGTTGGAAAAACTGTTTTTT. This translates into CSARGQGRLEKLFF.

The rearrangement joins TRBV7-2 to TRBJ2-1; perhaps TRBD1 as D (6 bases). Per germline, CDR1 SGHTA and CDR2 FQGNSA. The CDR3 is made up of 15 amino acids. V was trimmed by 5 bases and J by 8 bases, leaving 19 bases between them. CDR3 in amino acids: CASSPSSWGQHEQFF. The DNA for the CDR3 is TGTGCCAGCAGCCCATCGAGCTGGGGACAACATGAGCAGTTCTTC.

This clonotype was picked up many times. The CDR3 DNA sequence: TGTGCCAGCAGTCCTGGCCCTGGTCAGGGGGCCGATAATTCACCCCTCCACTTT. This gives the protein CASSPGPGQGADNSPLHF. V usage is TRBV12-3 or TRBV12-4 and J usage is TRBJ1-6; 8 bases fit TRBD1. The V and J ends lost 5 bases and 5 bases, in that order; junction bases with no gene match: 14. CDR3 length: 18 residues.

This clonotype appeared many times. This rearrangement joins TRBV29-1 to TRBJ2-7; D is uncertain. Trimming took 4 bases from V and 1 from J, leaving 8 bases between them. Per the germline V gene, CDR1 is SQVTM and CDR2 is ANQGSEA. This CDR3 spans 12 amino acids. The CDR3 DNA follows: TGCAGCGTTGCAGGATCTTCCTACGAGCAGTACTTC. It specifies CSVAGSSYEQYF.

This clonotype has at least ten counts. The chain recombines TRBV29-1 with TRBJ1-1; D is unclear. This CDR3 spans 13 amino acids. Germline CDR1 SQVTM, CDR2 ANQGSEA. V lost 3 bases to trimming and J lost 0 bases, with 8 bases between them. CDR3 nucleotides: TGCAGCGTTGAGGAGGGTATGAACACTGAAGCTTTCTTT. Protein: CSVEEGMNTEAFF.

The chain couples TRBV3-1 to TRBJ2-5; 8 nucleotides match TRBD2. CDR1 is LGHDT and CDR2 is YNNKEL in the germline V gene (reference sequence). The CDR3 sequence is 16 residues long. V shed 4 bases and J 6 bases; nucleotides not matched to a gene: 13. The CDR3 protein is CASSPESGTSRKTQYF. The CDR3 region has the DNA TGTGCCAGCAGCCCCGAATCCGGGACTAGTAGGAAGACCCAGTACTTC.

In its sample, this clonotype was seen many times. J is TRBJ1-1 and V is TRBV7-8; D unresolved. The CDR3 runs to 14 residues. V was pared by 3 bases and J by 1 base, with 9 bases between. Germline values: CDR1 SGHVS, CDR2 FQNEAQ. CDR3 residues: CASSLWRENTEAFF. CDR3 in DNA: TGTGCCAGCAGCTTGTGGAGGGAGAACACTGAAGCTTTCTTT.

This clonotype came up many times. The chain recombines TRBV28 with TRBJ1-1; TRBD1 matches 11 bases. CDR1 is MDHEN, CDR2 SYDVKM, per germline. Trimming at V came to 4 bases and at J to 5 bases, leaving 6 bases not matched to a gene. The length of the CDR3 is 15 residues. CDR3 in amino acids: CASSSSGTGGTEAFF. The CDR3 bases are TGTGCCAGCAGTTCTTCCGGGACAGGGGGAACTGAAGCTTTCTTT. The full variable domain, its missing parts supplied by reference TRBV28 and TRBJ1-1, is DVKVTQSSRYLVKRTGEKVFLECVQDMDHENMFWYRQDPGLGLRLIYFSYDVKMKEKGDIPEGYSVSREKKERFSLILESASTNQTSMYLCASSSSGTGGTEAFFGQGTRLTVV.

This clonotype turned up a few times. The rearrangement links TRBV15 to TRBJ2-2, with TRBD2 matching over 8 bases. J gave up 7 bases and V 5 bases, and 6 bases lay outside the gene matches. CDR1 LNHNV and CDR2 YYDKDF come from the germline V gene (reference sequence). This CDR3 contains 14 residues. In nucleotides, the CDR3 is TGTGCCACCAGCGTTCGGGAGGGCGGCGGGGAGCTGTTTTTT. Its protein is CATSVREGGGELFF.

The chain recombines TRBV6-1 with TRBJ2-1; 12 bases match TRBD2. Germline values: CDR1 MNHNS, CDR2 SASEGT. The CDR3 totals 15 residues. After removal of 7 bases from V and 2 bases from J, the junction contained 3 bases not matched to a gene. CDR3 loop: CASIRLAGAYNEQFF. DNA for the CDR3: TGTGCCAGCATTCGACTAGCGGGAGCCTACAATGAGCAGTTCTTC.

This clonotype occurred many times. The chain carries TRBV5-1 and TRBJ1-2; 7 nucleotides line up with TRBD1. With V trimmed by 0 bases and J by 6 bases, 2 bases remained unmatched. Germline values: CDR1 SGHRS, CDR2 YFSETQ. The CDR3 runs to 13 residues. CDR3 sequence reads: CASSLGQGHGYTF. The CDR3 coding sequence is TGCGCCAGCAGCTTGGGACAGGGACATGGCTACACCTTC.

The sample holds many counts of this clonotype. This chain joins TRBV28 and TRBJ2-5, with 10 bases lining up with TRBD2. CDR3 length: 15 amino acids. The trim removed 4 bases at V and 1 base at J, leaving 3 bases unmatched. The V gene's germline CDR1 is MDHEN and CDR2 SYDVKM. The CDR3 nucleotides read TGTGCCAGCAGTTCCCGGACTAGCGGCCAAGAGACCCAGTACTTC. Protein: CASSSRTSGQETQYF.

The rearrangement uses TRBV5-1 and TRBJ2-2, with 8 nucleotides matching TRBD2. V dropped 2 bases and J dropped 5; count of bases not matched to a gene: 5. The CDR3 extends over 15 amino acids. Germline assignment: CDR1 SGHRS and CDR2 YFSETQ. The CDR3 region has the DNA TGCGCCAGCAGCTTCTTAGCGGGATCGACCGGGGAGCTGTTTTTT. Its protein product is CASSFLAGSTGELFF.

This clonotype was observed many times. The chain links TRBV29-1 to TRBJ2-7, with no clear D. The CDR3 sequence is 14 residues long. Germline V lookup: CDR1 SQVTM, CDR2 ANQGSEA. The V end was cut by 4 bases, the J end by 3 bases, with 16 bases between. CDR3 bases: TGCAGCGTTGTGGCGGCAGGATTTAACTACGAGCAGTACTTC. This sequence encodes CSVVAAGFNYEQYF.

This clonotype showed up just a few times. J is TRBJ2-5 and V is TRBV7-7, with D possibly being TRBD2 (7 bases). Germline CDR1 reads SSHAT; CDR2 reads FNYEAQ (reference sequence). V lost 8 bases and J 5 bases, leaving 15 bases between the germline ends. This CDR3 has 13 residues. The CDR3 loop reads CASSTGRDETQYF. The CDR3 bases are TGTGCCAGCTCCACAGGGAGGGATGAGACCCAGTACTTC.

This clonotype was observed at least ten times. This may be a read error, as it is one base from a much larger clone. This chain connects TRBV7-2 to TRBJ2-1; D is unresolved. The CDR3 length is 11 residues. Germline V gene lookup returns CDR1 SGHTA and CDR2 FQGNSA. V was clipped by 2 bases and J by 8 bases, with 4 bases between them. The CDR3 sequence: CASSLFDEQFF. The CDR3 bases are TGTGCCAGCAGCTTATTCGATGAGCAGTTCTTC.

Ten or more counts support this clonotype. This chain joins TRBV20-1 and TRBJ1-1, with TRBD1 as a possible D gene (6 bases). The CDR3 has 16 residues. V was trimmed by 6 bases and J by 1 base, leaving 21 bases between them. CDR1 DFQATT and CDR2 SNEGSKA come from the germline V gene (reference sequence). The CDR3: CSAPKGPGAGNTEAFF. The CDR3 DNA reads TGCAGTGCCCCGAAGGGACCGGGGGCCGGGAACACTGAAGCTTTCTTT.

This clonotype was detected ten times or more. The CDR3 spells CSAGGLAGNEQFF. As DNA, the CDR3 is TGCAGTGCTGGGGGACTAGCGGGCAATGAGCAGTTCTTC. V is TRBV20-1 and J is TRBJ2-1, with 12 bases matching TRBD2. After removal of 5 bases from V and 6 bases from J, the junction contained 2 bases not matched to a gene. Germline V lookup: CDR1 DFQATT, CDR2 SNEGSKA (reference sequence). The CDR3 is 13 residues long.

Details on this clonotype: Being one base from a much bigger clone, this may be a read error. CDR3 sequence reads: CASSFRDWTGNEQFF. In DNA form, the CDR3 reads TGCGCCAGCAGCTTCCGGGACTGGACCGGCAATGAGCAGTTCTTC. The rearrangement links TRBV5-1 to TRBJ2-1, with a weak D call TRBD2 (6 bases). V was trimmed by 2 bases and J by 6 bases, leaving 15 bases between them. From germline, CDR1 is SGHRS and CDR2 YFSETQ. The CDR3 sequence is 15 residues long.

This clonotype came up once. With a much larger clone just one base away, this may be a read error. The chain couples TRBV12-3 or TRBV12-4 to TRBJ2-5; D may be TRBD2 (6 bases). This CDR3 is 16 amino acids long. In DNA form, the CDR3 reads TGTACCAGCAGTTTTGAGGGAGGCCATCGAGGGGAGACCCAGTACTTC. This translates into CTSSFEGGHRGETQYF.

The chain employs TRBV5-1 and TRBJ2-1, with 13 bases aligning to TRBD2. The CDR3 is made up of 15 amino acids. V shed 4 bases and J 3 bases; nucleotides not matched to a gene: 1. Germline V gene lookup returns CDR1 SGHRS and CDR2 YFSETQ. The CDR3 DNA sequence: TGCGCCAGCAGCGGACTAGCGGGGGTCTACAATGAGCAGTTCTTC. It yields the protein CASSGLAGVYNEQFF.